Listed below are T cell receptor beta chains from one sample, sequenced in a study of PD-L1 blockade in urothelial cancer. TCRdb's copy holds only in-frame clones and misses some; the assay was immunoSEQ multiplex PCR. The table has some 53,000 clones, around 74% seen once. The specimen was PBMCs, collected around atezolizumab (anti-PD-L1) treatment. Receptors were obtained from a man aged 70 or older with urothelial cancer. The CDR3 runs from the conserved cysteine through the conserved F or W.

TRBV28	TRBJ1-5	CASSPGGPNQPQHF
TRBV29-1	TRBJ2-7	CSVEGQGAYEQYF
TRBV21-1	TRBJ2-3	CASSFPLAGNPSTDTQYF
TRBV13	TRBJ1-1	CASSSYVNTEAFF
TRBV6-1	TRBJ2-1	CASSVSSGSYNEQFF
TRBV2	TRBJ2-2	CASSEGVAGGLDGELFF
TRBV5-4	TRBJ2-1	CASSRGVGEQFF
TRBV14	TRBJ1-5	CASSQAIGQPQHF
TRBV28	TRBJ2-3	CASSSGFTTDTQYF
TRBV10-3	TRBJ1-3	CATSTRDSRSGNTIYF
TRBV6-5	TRBJ1-1	CASSLTENTEAFF
TRBV25-1	TRBJ1-1	CASSGQTNTEAFF
TRBV29-1	TRBJ2-3	CSVTSGSVTDTQYF
TRBV18	TRBJ1-1	CASSPPGQNTEAFF
TRBV29-1	TRBJ2-7	CSVVGTGGSYEQYF
TRBV9	TRBJ2-1	CASSVTSGRSEQFF
TRBV11-2	TRBJ2-2	CASRGRTGDVAGELFF
TRBV5-4	TRBJ2-2	CASSFAGGNTGELFF
TRBV5-4	TRBJ1-1	CASSLGTLGTEAFF
TRBV2	TRBJ2-7	CASSLDRGLPGEQYF
TRBV27	TRBJ2-1	CASALRDRGNEQFF
TRBV7-8	TRBJ2-3	CASSFNPGTDTQYF
TRBV19	TRBJ2-3	CASSIPVTDTQYF
TRBV11-2	TRBJ1-1	CASSPLTGKDTEAFF
TRBV18	TRBJ1-1	CASSPNRNTEAFF
TRBV7-2	TRBJ2-7	CASSLGQGAYEQYF
TRBV2	TRBJ2-7	CASSFRGGNEQYF
TRBV18	TRBJ2-3	CASSPDRGTRAGLTDTQYF
TRBV5-1	TRBJ2-2	CASSSRPGTGTGELFF
TRBV7-2	TRBJ2-2	CASSFGTSPGELFF
TRBV18	TRBJ2-3	CASSPLGLAGSSTDTQYF
TRBV5-1	TRBJ1-1	CASSLGPGTGGRPNTEAFF
TRBV7-2	TRBJ2-7	CASSQGLLYEQYF
TRBV5-1	TRBJ2-5	CASSLKSARETQYF
TRBV5-1	TRBJ1-1	CASSSGHTGALEAFF
TRBV19	TRBJ2-1	CASSGQGGFDEQFF
TRBV5-5	TRBJ2-5	CASSLGGPQETQYF
TRBV28	TRBJ1-1	CASSLQGAGGAWTEAFF
TRBV5-1	TRBJ2-1	CASSLPQTWNNEQFF
TRBV9	TRBJ2-1	CASSVQVTSLNEQFF
TRBV5-1	TRBJ2-6	CASSSQYSGANVLTF